This T cell receptor (beta chain) was obtained from a study of T cells in Graves' hyperthyroidism and ophthalmopathy. Study observations and caveats: Model-based prediction identified ophthalmopathy a median around 6.5 months prior to its onset. Most clonotypes expanded in the thyroid (above 0.001) were also present in blood. A model of 13 V-J features distinguished ophthalmopathy from stable hyperthyroidism.

Germline loops: CDR1 DFQATT, CDR2 SNEGSKA (reference sequence). Trimming shortened V by 1 base and J by 0 bases, and 13 bases separated the two germline ends. The CDR3 is made up of 15 amino acids. The CDR3 regions of TCR beta were amplified from RNA transcripts. RT-PCR in the first round (using the HTBI primer set) targeted the TCR CDR3. TCRdb re-called the multiplex PCR reads with MiXCR, one entry per CDR3 protein. The profile shows 300,000 to 450,000 distinct CDR3 sequences, 14% to 15% of them singletons. About this clonotype itself: Its antigen is still unknown.

V is TRBV20-1 and J is TRBJ2-7; D is perhaps TRBD1 or TRBD2 (6 bases each). Sequencing was performed on blood. This clonotype was sampled from a woman between 25 and 40 years old with Graves' hyperthyroidism. The CDR3 nucleotides read TGCAGTGCTAGAGGCACAGGGAGGCTCTCCTACGAGCAGTACTTC. It translates to CSARGTGRLSYEQYF.